The 22 T cell receptor beta chains below all came from one sample that was sequenced in a study of shared clonotypes between healthy human individuals (dated by TCRdb to 2018 to 2021). Library preparation was by the immunoSEQ multiplex PCR assay. The source is immuneACCESS, and TCRdb retained only in-frame sequences with V and J called. Part of the clones is not carried over; for the studies checked, unresolved V genes explain less than half of this, and the remainder is unexplained. The table for this sample lists about 2.1 million clones; 85% to 95% of them were counted only once. Around 1.7% of the sample goes to the ten largest clones. CD8 naive samples were obtained by positive selection for CCR7 among CD45RO-negative cells, yielding a CD45RA+CCR7+ population from which TemRA cells were excluded. Sample: naive CD8+ T cells from PBMCs. Explained via the paper, the cell subset or site label denotes: CD45RA+CCR7+. The source is a man aged 18 to 29 in good health. Some clones in this sample may be carry-over from other donors' samples.

The chain joins TRBV9 to TRBJ2-5; D perhaps matches TRBD1 (5 bases). Trimming removed 4 bases from V and 5 bases from J, with 18 bases in between. Per germline, CDR1 SGDLS and CDR2 YYNGEE. This CDR3 is 15 amino acids long. In nucleotides, the CDR3 is TGTGCCAGCAGCCCCCGCCAGGGTATAATGGAGACCCAGTACTTC. Its protein product is CASSPRQGIMETQYF.

DNA for the CDR3: TGTGCCAGCAGCTTAGGCCTAGCGGGAGGGGTTGAGCAGTTCTTC. It translates to CASSLGLAGGVEQFF. V is TRBV11-2 and J is TRBJ2-1; 12 bases match TRBD2. Losses at the gene ends were 1 base for V and 9 bases for J; bases not matched to a gene: 4. CDR1 is SGHAT and CDR2 is FQNNGV in the germline V gene. The length of the CDR3 is 15 residues.

This chain connects TRBV5-1 to TRBJ2-1, with 7 bases matching TRBD2. CDR3 size: 18 residues. V lost 0 bases to trimming and J lost 1 base; unmatched junction nucleotides: 10. Germline-derived CDR1 and CDR2 are SGHRS and YFSETQ. The CDR3 is CASSLGGRDPLSYNEQFF. CDR3 DNA: TGCGCCAGCAGCTTGGGTGGGAGGGATCCTTTGTCCTACAATGAGCAGTTCTTC. Supplemented by reference TRBV5-1 and TRBJ2-1, the full variable domain reads KAGVTQTPRYLIKTRGQQVTLSCSPISGHRSVSWYQQTPGQGLQFLFEYFSETQRNKGNFPGRFSGRQFSNSRSEMNVSTLELGDSALYLCASSLGGRDPLSYNEQFFGPGTRLTVL.

This sequence joins TRBV20-1 and TRBJ2-7; D remains ambiguous. CDR1 is DFQATT and CDR2 is SNEGSKA in the germline V gene (reference sequence). Trimming shortened V by 6 bases and J by 1 base, and 4 bases separated the two germline ends. This CDR3 region has 10 residues. CDR3 DNA: TGCAGTGCCCTTTCCTACGAGCAGTACTTC. It codes for CSALSYEQYF.

The rearrangement uses TRBV7-9 and TRBJ1-6; D unresolved. The CDR3 is 14 amino acids. The germline CDR1 and CDR2 sequences are SEHNR and FQNEAQ (reference sequence). Trimming removed 1 base from V and 7 bases from J, with 8 bases in between. CDR3: CASSLVPRNSPLHF. CDR3 nucleotide sequence: TGTGCCAGCAGCTTAGTCCCCAGAAATTCACCCCTCCACTTT.

Remarks on this clone: Different DNA sequences within this sample yield the same CDR3. V and J are TRBV19 and TRBJ1-1; possibly TRBD1 for D (6 bases). This CDR3 region has 13 residues. Per germline, CDR1 LNHDA and CDR2 SQIVND (reference sequence). The V gene lost 5 bases and the J gene lost 2 bases, with 9 bases spanning the gap. The CDR3 nucleotides read TGTGCCAGTAGTTTCAGGGGAAACACTGAAGCTTTCTTT. This gives the protein CASSFRGNTEAFF.

This chain links TRBV7-2 with TRBJ2-4; tentatively, D is TRBD1 (6 bases). The V end lost 2 bases, the J end lost 8 bases, and 10 bases lay between the germline ends. CDR3 length: 13 residues. Germline V gene lookup returns CDR1 SGHTA and CDR2 FQGNSA. The CDR3 region is CASSLSQGHIQYF. CDR3 DNA sequence: TGTGCCAGCAGCTTAAGCCAGGGGCACATTCAGTACTTC.

V and J are TRBV6-1 and TRBJ2-7; D uncertain. V was cut by 3 bases and J by 0 bases, with 9 bases left in between. Germline loops: CDR1 MNHNS, CDR2 SASEGT. This CDR3 contains 14 residues. CDR3 amino acids: CASSDRTDSYEQYF. Written as DNA, the CDR3 is TGTGCCAGCAGTGACAGGACGGACTCCTACGAGCAGTACTTC.

The chain links TRBV9 to TRBJ1-2; D is ambiguous. Germline V gene lookup returns CDR1 SGDLS and CDR2 YYNGEE. Trimming cost V 3 bases and J 1 base, with 13 bases left between them. There are 15 residues in the CDR3. CDR3 DNA sequence: TGTGCCAGCAGCGCTCTGGCAGACGGTAACTATGGCTACACCTTC. This codes for CASSALADGNYGYTF.

The chain recombines TRBV30 with TRBJ1-2; no clear D gene. V shed 2 bases and J shed 6 bases, with 16 bases lying between them. Germline-derived CDR1 and CDR2 are GTSNPN and SVGIG (reference sequence). The CDR3 extends over 14 amino acids. CDR3 in DNA: TGTGCCTGGAGTCACCCGGGTCGGGGAGATGGCTACACCTTC. Translated: CAWSHPGRGDGYTF.

This rearrangement joins TRBV4-1 to TRBJ1-2; D perhaps matches TRBD1 (5 bases). In germline, CDR1 is MGHRA, CDR2 YSYEKL. Trimming cost V 4 bases and J 10 bases, with 22 bases left between them. The CDR3 runs to 15 residues. The CDR3 DNA reads TGCGCCAGCAGCCCCCAGGGTCTAGGATTATATCTCTACACCTTC. Amino acids: CASSPQGLGLYLYTF.

This chain links TRBV7-8 with TRBJ2-1; no firm D call. V lost 0 bases and J lost 0, with 15 bases in between. The CDR3 has 18 amino acids. Germline CDR1 is SGHVS and CDR2 is FQNEAQ. The CDR3 sequence is CASSLAPRDWASYNEQFF. The CDR3 DNA is TGTGCCAGCAGCTTAGCGCCTCGAGACTGGGCCTCCTACAATGAGCAGTTCTTC.

This chain joins TRBV19 and TRBJ2-6; tentative D call: TRBD2 (6 bases). The CDR3 covers 17 residues. Trimming removed 3 bases from V and 0 bases from J, with 12 bases in between. CDR1 LNHDA and CDR2 SQIVND come from the germline V gene (reference sequence). The chain's CDR3 is CASSIQGGPSGANVLTF. The CDR3 coding sequence is TGTGCCAGTAGTATCCAGGGAGGTCCCTCTGGGGCCAACGTCCTGACTTTC.

The chain employs TRBV11-3 and TRBJ2-1; D may correspond to TRBD1 or TRBD2 (5 bases each). CDR3 size: 16 residues. CDR1 and CDR2 (germline): SGHNT, YENEEA. Between the trimmed V and J ends, which lost 0 bases and 5 bases, there was a span of 14 bases. This CDR3 reads CASSLDGSVGDNEQFF. The CDR3 DNA is TGTGCCAGCAGCTTAGATGGGTCTGTGGGGGACAATGAGCAGTTCTTC.

The chain employs TRBV6-1 and TRBJ1-2; possibly TRBD1 for D (6 bases). Germline V gene data show CDR1 as MNHNS and CDR2 as SASEGT. Deletions cut 0 bases from V and 4 bases from J, with 15 bases between. The CDR3 spans 16 residues. CDR3 sequence reads: CASSEARRQGTYGYTF. The DNA of the CDR3 is TGTGCCAGCAGTGAAGCGCGGAGGCAGGGGACCTATGGCTACACCTTC.

CDR3 coding DNA: TGTGCCTCCGGGGGACAACCCGACGAGCAGTACTTC. Its translation is CASGGQPDEQYF. The chain is built from TRBV28 and TRBJ2-7; D may be TRBD1 or TRBD2 (6 bases each). This CDR3 has 12 residues. V shed 11 bases and J shed 5 bases, with 16 bases lying between them. The germline V gene encodes CDR1 MDHEN and CDR2 SYDVKM.

The chain carries TRBV6-1 and TRBJ2-3; D is unresolved. CDR3 length equals 14 residues. V was cut by 7 bases and J by 4 bases, with 15 bases left in between. CDR1 and CDR2 from the germline V gene are MNHNS and SASEGT. CDR3 sequence: CASTDVWYPDTQYF. The CDR3 coding sequence is TGTGCCAGCACTGACGTCTGGTACCCAGATACGCAGTATTTT.

J is TRBJ2-4 and V is TRBV27; D not resolved. The V end lost 4 bases, the J end lost 0 bases, and 7 bases lay between the germline ends. The V gene's germline CDR1 is MNHEY and CDR2 SMNVEV (reference sequence). The CDR3 has 14 residues. The CDR3 region has the DNA TGTGCCAGCAGTTCAATCCTAGCCAAAAACATTCAGTACTTC. This encodes CASSSILAKNIQYF.

CDR3 region: CASSFPGGLNQPQHF. The CDR3 DNA reads as TGTGCCAGCAGTTTCCCAGGGGGGCTCAATCAGCCCCAGCATTTT. The chain joins TRBV28 to TRBJ1-5; 7 bases agree with TRBD1. The CDR3 runs 15 residues. V gave up 3 bases and J gave up 3 bases; unmatched junction bases: 5. Germline values: CDR1 MDHEN, CDR2 SYDVKM. The variable domain in full, with the rest retrieved from reference TRBV28 and TRBJ1-5, is DVKVTQSSRYLVKRTGEKVFLECVQDMDHENMFWYRQDPGLGLRLIYFSYDVKMKEKGDIPEGYSVSREKKERFSLILESASTNQTSMYLCASSFPGGLNQPQHFGDGTRLSIL.

The chain joins TRBV2 to TRBJ2-4; possible D gene TRBD2, 5 bases. CDR3 length: 16 amino acids. Per the germline V gene, CDR1 is SNHLY and CDR2 is FYNNEI. V shed 4 bases and J shed 0 bases, with 13 bases lying between them. The CDR3 region is CASSVSGSEAKNIQYF. CDR3 nucleotide sequence: TGTGCCAGCAGTGTAAGCGGTTCGGAAGCCAAAAACATTCAGTACTTC. The full variable domain, completed using reference TRBV2 and TRBJ2-4, is EPEVTQTPSHQVTQMGQEVILRCVPISNHLYFYWYRQILGQKVEFLVSFYNNEISEKSEIFDDQFSVERPDGSNFTLKIRSTKLEDSAMYFCASSVSGSEAKNIQYFGAGTRLSVL.

The chain uses TRBV29-1 and TRBJ2-7; either TRBD1 or TRBD2 may supply D (6 bases each). The CDR3 is made up of 15 amino acids. CDR1 is SQVTM and CDR2 is ANQGSEA in the germline V gene. Trimming stripped 8 bases from V and 0 bases from J, with 20 bases between. CDR3 residues: CSSSGGDHGSYEQYF. The CDR3 DNA sequence: TGCAGCTCCTCCGGGGGCGACCATGGCTCCTACGAGCAGTACTTC.

The chain couples TRBV19 to TRBJ2-7; TRBD2 agrees at 7 bases. Germline V gene sequence: CDR1 LNHDA, CDR2 SQIVND (reference sequence). The junction had 9 bases not matched to a gene; V was cut back by 4 bases and J by 3 bases. The CDR3 consists of 15 residues. The CDR3 here is CASSNRGSASYEQYF. CDR3 sequence (DNA): TGTGCCAGTAGTAATCGCGGGAGTGCCAGCTACGAGCAGTACTTC.